This T cell receptor beta chain is drawn from a study of PD-1 blockade in classical Hodgkin lymphoma. Findings and limits, study-wide: The drivers behind the repertoire differences, possibly disease activity or prior therapy, remain undefined. Complete responders' baseline diversity resembled that of newly diagnosed patients.

Using immunoSEQ multiplex PCR, the repertoire was profiled, and TCRdb retains in-frame clones only, with some absent. Of some 93,000 clones listed, approximately 78% are singletons. The sample's time point: cycle 4 day 1 (C4D1), after more than 5 weeks of nivolumab. Each of the patients experienced relapse following autologous stem cell transplantation, and their brentuximab vedotin exposure differed. Comments on this clone: Its antigen is currently unknown.

The V end was cut by 4 bases, the J end by 6 bases, with 16 bases between. The CDR3 length is 14 residues. Per germline, CDR1 SGHDT and CDR2 YYEEEE. The rearrangement links TRBV5-6 to TRBJ1-1, with D uncertain. Sequencing was performed on peripheral blood mononuclear cells (PBMCs), taken before the fourth cycle of nivolumab. The sequence was obtained from a human donor with classical Hodgkin lymphoma. CDR3: CASSDTRAPAEAFF. CDR3 bases: TGTGCCAGCAGCGACACTCGCGCCCCAGCTGAAGCTTTCTTT.